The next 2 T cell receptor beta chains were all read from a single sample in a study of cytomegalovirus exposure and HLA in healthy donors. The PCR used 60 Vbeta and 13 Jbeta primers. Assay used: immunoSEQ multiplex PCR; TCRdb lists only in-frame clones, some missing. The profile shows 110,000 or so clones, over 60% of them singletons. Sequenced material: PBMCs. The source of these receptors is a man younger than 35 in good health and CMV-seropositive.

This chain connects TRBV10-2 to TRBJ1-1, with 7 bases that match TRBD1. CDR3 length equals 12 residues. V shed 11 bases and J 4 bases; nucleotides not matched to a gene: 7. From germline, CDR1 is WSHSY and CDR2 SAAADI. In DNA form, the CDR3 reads TGCGCCGTAACTCCAGGGGGCACTGAAGCTTTCTTT. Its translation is CAVTPGGTEAFF.

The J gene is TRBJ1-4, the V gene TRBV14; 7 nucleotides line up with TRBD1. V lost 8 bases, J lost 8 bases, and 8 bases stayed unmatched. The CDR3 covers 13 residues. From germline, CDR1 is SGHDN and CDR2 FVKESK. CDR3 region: CASGTGVGEKLFF. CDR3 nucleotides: TGTGCCAGCGGCACAGGGGTAGGCGAAAAACTGTTTTTT.